The entry below gives a single TCR beta chain sequence along with its context. The data were obtained in a study of CD8 T cells in ankylosing spondylitis. Libraries of TCR beta came from quantitative 5'-RACE with molecular barcodes. TCRdb analysed the 5' RACE reads with MiXCR anew, one entry per CDR3 protein. The table records just over 350,000 distinct CDR3 sequences, roughly 20% of them present only once. This clonotype originated in a male donor with ankylosing spondylitis or in good health (not recorded which). Sequencing was done on a sample of blood, either unsorted or a sorted T cell fraction (not recorded which).

The CDR3, as DNA: TGTGCCAGCACCTACGGGTTTTACGAGCAGTACTTC. It yields the protein CASTYGFYEQYF. The chain couples TRBV12-3 or TRBV12-4 to TRBJ2-7; D unresolved. Trimming took off 7 bases at V and 4 bases at J, with 11 bases between the two ends. CDR3 size: 12 residues.